The subject of this entry is one T cell receptor beta chain. Antigen unknown. This entry belongs to a study of T cell responses to AZD1222 COVID-19 vaccine. The study's findings and limits: Samples come after the peak T cell response, not at day 14. An increase in Spike-specific TCR breadth and depth was observed after two AZD1222 doses.

The protocol was immunoSEQ multiplex PCR, while the TCRdb copy is restricted to in-frame clones and leaves out a portion. Counted here are 160,000 or so clones, roughly 94% occurring once; the ten biggest clones make up about 1%. The sample was peripheral blood, taken 28 days after the second AZD1222 dose. The TCR comes from an adult who received the AZD1222 COVID-19 vaccine.

The CDR3 sequence is CASSSPRDGTDFSGNTIYF. DNA of the CDR3: TGTGCCAGCAGCTCCCCCAGGGACGGTACCGACTTCTCTGGAAACACCATATATTTT. The J gene is TRBJ1-3, the V gene TRBV11-3; possibly TRBD1 for D (5 bases). The CDR3 extends over 19 amino acids. The germline CDR1 and CDR2 sequences are SGHNT and YENEEA. Trimming took 4 bases from V and 0 from J, leaving 22 bases between them.